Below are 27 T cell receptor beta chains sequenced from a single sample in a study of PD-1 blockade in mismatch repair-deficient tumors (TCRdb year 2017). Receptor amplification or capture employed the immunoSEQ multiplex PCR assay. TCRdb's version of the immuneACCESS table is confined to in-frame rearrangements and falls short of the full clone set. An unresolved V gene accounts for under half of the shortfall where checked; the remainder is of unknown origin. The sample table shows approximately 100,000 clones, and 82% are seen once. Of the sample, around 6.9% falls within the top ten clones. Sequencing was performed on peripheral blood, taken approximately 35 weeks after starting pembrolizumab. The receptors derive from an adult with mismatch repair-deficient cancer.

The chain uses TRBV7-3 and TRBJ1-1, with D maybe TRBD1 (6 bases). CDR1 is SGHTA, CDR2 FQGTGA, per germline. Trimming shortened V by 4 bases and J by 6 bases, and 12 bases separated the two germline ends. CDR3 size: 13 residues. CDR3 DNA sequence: TGTGCCAGCAGCTCCCGAGGGGGGTCTGAAGCTTTCTTT. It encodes CASSSRGGSEAFF.

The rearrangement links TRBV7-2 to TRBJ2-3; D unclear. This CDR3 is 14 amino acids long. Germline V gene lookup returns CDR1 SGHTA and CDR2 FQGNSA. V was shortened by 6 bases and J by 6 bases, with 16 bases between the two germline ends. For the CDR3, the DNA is TGTGCCAGCAGAGACCGGCGGTCCGAGGATACGCAGTATTTT. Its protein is CASRDRRSEDTQYF.

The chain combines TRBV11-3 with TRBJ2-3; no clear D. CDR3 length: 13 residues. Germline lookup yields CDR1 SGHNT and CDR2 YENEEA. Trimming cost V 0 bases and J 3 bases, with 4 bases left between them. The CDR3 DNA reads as TGTGCCAGCAGCTTAGAGAGTACAGATACGCAGTATTTT. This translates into CASSLESTDTQYF.

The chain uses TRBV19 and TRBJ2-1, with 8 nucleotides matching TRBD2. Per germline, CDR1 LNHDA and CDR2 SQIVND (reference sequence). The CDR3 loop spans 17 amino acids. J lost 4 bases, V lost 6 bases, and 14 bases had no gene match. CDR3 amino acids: CASRTTPLAGRYNEQFF. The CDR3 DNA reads TGTGCCAGTAGAACCACCCCTCTAGCGGGCCGTTACAATGAGCAGTTCTTC.

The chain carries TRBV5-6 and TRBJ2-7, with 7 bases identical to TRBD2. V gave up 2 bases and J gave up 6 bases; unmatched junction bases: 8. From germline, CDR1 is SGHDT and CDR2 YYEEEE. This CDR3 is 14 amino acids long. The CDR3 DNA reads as TGTGCCAGCAGCTTCGGCGGGAGTGTCGGCGAGCAGTACTTC. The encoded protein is CASSFGGSVGEQYF.

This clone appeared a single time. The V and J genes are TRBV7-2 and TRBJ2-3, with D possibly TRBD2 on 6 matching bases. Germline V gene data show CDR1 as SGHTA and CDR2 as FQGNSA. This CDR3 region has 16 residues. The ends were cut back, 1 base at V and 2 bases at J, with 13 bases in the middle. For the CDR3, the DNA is TGTGCCAGCAGCTTAGTGCGCGCTAGCGCCACAGATACGCAGTATTTT. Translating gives CASSLVRASATDTQYF.

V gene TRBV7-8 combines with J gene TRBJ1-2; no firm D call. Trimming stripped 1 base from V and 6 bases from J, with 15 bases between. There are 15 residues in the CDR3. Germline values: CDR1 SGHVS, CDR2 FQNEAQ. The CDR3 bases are TGTGCCAGCAGCTTAGAACGTTCTAGGGTCAATGGCTACACCTTC. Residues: CASSLERSRVNGYTF.

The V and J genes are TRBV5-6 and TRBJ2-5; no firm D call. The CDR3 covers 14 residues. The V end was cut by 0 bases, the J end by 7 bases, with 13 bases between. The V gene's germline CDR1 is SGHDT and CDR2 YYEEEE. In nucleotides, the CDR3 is TGTGCCAGCAGCTTGGGGACCACAACCCGGACCCAGTACTTC. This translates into CASSLGTTTRTQYF.

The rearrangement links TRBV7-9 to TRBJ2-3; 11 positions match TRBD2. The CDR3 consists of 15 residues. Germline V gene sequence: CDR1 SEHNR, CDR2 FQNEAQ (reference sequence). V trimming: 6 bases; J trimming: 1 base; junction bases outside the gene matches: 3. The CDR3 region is CASRGLAGGTDTQYF. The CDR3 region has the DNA TGTGCCAGCAGAGGACTAGCGGGTGGCACAGATACGCAGTATTTT.

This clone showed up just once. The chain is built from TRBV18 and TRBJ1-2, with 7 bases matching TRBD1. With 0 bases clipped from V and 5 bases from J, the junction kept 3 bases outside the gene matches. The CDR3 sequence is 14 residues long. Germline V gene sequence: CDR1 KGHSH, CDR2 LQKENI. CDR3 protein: CASSPPQGGYGYTF. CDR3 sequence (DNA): TGTGCCAGCTCACCACCCCAGGGGGGGTATGGCTACACCTTC.

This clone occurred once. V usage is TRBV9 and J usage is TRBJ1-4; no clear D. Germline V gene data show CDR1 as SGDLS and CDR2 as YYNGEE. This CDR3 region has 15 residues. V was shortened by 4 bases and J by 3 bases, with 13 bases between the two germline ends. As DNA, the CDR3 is TGTGCCAGCAGCTTGAGGGCTTCTCCTAATGAAAAACTGTTTTTT. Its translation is CASSLRASPNEKLFF.

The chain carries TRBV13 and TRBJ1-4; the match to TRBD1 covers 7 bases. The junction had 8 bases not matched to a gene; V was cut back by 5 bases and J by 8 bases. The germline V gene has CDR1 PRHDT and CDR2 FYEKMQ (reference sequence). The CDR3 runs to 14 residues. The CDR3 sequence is CASSTGQVREKLFF. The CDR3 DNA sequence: TGTGCCAGCAGCACCGGACAGGTTCGGGAAAAACTGTTTTTT.

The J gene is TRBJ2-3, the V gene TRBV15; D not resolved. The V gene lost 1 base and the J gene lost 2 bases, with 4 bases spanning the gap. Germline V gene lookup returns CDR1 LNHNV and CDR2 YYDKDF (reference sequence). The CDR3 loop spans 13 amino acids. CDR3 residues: CATSRGVTDTQYF. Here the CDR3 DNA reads TGTGCCACCAGCAGAGGAGTCACAGATACGCAGTATTTT.

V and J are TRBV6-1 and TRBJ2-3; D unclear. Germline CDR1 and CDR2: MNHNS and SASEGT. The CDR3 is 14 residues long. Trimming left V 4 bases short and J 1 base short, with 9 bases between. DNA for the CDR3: TGTGCCAGCAGTGTCGTGGCCGGCACAGATACGCAGTATTTT. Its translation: CASSVVAGTDTQYF.

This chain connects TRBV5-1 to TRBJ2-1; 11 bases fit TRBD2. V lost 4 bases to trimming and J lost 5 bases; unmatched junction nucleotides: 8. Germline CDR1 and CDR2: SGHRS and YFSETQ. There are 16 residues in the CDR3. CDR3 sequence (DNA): TGCGCCAGCAGCACCTGGGGACTAGCGGTTCACAATGAGCAGTTCTTC. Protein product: CASSTWGLAVHNEQFF.

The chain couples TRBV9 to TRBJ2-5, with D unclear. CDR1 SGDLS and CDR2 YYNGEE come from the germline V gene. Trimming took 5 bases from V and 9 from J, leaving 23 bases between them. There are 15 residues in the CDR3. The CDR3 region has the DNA TGTGCCAGCAGTTCACGGGCTGCCCCCCTTTTGGCCCAGTACTTC. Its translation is CASSSRAAPLLAQYF.

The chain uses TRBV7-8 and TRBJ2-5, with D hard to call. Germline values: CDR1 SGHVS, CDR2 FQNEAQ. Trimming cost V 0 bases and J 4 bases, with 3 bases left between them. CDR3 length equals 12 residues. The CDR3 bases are TGTGCCAGCAGCTTAGCTCTAGAGACCCAGTACTTC. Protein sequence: CASSLALETQYF.

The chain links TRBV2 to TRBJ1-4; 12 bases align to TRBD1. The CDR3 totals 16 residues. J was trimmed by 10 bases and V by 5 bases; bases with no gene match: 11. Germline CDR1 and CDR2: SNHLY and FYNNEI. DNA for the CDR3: TGTGCCAGCAGTTCCGGGACAGGGGGCAATTTAGGAAAACTGTTTTTT. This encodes CASSSGTGGNLGKLFF.

The CDR3 nucleotides read TGTGCCAGCAGCCTCAGCCTAAACACTGAAGCTTTCTTT. Translation: CASSLSLNTEAFF. The chain couples TRBV14 to TRBJ1-1; D gene uncertain. Trimming stripped 4 bases from V and 2 bases from J, with 8 bases between. From germline, CDR1 is SGHDN and CDR2 FVKESK. CDR3 length equals 13 residues. Combining the CDR3 with reference TRBV14 and TRBJ1-1 gives the whole variable domain EAGVTQFPSHSVIEKGQTVTLRCDPISGHDNLYWYRRVMGKEIKFLLHFVKESKQDESGMPNNRFLAERTGGTYSTLKVQPAELEDSGVYFCASSLSLNTEAFFGQGTRLTVV.

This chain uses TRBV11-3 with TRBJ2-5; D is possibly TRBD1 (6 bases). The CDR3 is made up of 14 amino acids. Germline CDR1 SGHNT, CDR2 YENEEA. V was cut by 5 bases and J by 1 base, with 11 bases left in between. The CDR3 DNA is TGTGCCAGCAGCCCGGGGACAACCCAAGAGACCCAGTACTTC. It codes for CASSPGTTQETQYF.

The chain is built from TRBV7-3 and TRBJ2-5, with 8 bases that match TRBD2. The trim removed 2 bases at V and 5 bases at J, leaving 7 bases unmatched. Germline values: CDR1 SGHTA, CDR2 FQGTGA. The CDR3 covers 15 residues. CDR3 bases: TGTGCCAGCAGCTTAGGGGCTAGCGGGTTCGAGACCCAGTACTTC. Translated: CASSLGASGFETQYF.

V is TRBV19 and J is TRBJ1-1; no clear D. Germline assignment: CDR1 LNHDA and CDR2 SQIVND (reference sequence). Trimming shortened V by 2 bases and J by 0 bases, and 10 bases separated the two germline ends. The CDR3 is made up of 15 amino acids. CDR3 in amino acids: CASSISPSMNTEAFF. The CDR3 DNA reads TGTGCCAGTAGTATAAGTCCGAGCATGAACACTGAAGCTTTCTTT.

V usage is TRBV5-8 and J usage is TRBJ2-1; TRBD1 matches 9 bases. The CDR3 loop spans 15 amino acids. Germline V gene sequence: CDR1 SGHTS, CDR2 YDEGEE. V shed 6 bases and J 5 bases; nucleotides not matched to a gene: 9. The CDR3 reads CASTPGQGRNNEQFF. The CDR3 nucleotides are TGTGCCAGCACGCCCGGACAGGGGCGAAACAATGAGCAGTTCTTC.

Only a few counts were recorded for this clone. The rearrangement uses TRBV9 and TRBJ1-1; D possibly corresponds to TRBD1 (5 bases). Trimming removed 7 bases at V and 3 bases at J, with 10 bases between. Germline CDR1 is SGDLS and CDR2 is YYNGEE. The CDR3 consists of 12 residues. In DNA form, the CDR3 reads TGTGCCAGCGGAGGGGCTTACACTGAAGCTTTCTTT. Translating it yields CASGGAYTEAFF.

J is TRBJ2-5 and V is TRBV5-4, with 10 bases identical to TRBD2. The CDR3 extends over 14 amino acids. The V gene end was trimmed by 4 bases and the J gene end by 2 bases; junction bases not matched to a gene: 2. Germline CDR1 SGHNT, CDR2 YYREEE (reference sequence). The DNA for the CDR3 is TGTGCCAGCAGCCGGACTAGCGGACAAGAGACCCAGTACTTC. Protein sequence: CASSRTSGQETQYF.

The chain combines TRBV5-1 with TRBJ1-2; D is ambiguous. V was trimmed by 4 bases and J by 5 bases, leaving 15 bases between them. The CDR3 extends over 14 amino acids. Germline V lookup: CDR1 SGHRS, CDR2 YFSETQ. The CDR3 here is CASSTHPGQYGYTF. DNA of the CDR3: TGCGCCAGCAGCACCCACCCCGGGCAGTATGGCTACACCTTC.

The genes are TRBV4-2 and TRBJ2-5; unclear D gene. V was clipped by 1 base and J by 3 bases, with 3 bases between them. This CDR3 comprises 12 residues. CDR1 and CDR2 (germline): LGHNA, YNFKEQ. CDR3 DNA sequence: TGTGCCAGCAGCCAAGCGGAAGAGACCCAGTACTTC. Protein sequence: CASSQAEETQYF.